Following are 26 T cell receptor beta chains from one sample sequenced in a study of blood T cell repertoires in COVID-19. Profiled with immunoSEQ multiplex PCR; TCRdb holds only in-frame clones, not every one. The sample lists fewer than 300,000 clones, 80% to 85% occurring once. The material sequenced was peripheral blood. The receptors originated from a woman in her sixties or seventies with active or convalescent COVID-19.

This chain connects TRBV10-3 to TRBJ1-2; 8 nucleotides match TRBD1. J gave up 8 bases and V 8 bases, and 10 bases lay outside the gene matches. The germline V gene encodes CDR1 ENHRY and CDR2 SYGVKD. The CDR3 loop spans 13 amino acids. The CDR3 DNA reads as TGTGCCATCTTTGGACAGGGACTTAAGGGCTACACCTTC. Translated: CAIFGQGLKGYTF.

The rearrangement uses TRBV5-5 and TRBJ2-2; D is unclear. There are 15 residues in the CDR3. V was pared by 0 bases and J by 8 bases, with 14 bases between. Germline V CDR1 and CDR2: SGHKS, YYEKEE (reference sequence). CDR3 nucleotides: TGTGCCAGCAGCTTGGATCTAAGGCCGGGTGGGGAGCTGTTTTTT. Protein product: CASSLDLRPGGELFF.

This clone was counted a single time. V usage is TRBV5-1 and J usage is TRBJ2-1, with D unclear. CDR1 is SGHRS, CDR2 YFSETQ, per germline. There are 15 residues in the CDR3. Trimming stripped 4 bases from V and 1 base from J, with 12 bases between. The CDR3 sequence is CASSSDTGSYNEQFF. The CDR3 DNA reads TGCGCCAGCAGCAGCGATACGGGTTCCTACAATGAGCAGTTCTTC.

The DNA of the CDR3 is TGTGCCAGCAGTTACGTTGGGAGGGACGGACGCGGGGCTTTCTTT. Translating it yields CASSYVGRDGRGAFF. The rearrangement joins TRBV6-5 to TRBJ1-1, with D tentatively TRBD1 (5 bases). Germline V gene lookup returns CDR1 MNHEY and CDR2 SVGAGI. The CDR3 contains 15 residues. V lost 2 bases, J lost 11 bases, and 21 bases lay in between.

The gene calls are TRBV10-3 and TRBJ2-2; D gene uncertain. V was cut by 2 bases and J by 2 bases, with 9 bases left in between. The CDR3 has 15 amino acids. CDR1 and CDR2 from the germline V gene are ENHRY and SYGVKD. In nucleotides, the CDR3 is TGTGCCATCAGTGAGATGAGTCTAAACACCGGGGAGCTGTTTTTT. It translates to CAISEMSLNTGELFF.

The V and J genes are TRBV30 and TRBJ1-2; D remains unclear. Germline V CDR1 and CDR2: GTSNPN, SVGIG (reference sequence). This CDR3 region has 11 residues. The V end was cut by 4 bases, the J end by 4 bases, with 7 bases between. Written as DNA, the CDR3 is TGTGCCTGGACAGAGGCCTATGGCTACACCTTC. Translation gives CAWTEAYGYTF.

CDR3 residues: CASSQSVLGTSTDTQYF. In DNA form, the CDR3 reads TGCGCCAGCAGCCAATCGGTTTTAGGGACTAGCACAGATACGCAGTATTTT. The chain uses TRBV4-1 and TRBJ2-3, with a tentative D call TRBD2 (6 bases). The CDR3 spans 17 residues. Germline lookup yields CDR1 MGHRA and CDR2 YSYEKL. Deletions cut 2 bases from V and 0 bases from J, with 15 bases between.

The chain links TRBV6-2 or TRBV6-3 to TRBJ2-1, with a weak D call TRBD1 (5 bases). The length of the CDR3 is 14 residues. Germline V gene sequence: CDR1 MNHEY, CDR2 SVGEGT. The V end lost 2 bases, the J end lost 5 bases, and 10 bases lay between the germline ends. The CDR3 sequence is CASSYRSGNNEQFF. The DNA of the CDR3 is TGTGCCAGCAGTTACCGGTCAGGGAACAATGAGCAGTTCTTC.

The V gene is TRBV4-1, the J gene TRBJ1-4, with 10 bases fitting TRBD1. V gave up 0 bases and J gave up 15 bases; unmatched junction bases: 10. Germline V gives CDR1 MGHRA, CDR2 YSYEKL. CDR3 size: 15 residues. CDR3 in amino acids: CASSQEIWDRGILFF. CDR3 coding DNA: TGCGCCAGCAGCCAAGAGATATGGGACAGGGGTATATTGTTTTTT.

This chain connects TRBV12-3 or TRBV12-4 to TRBJ2-7; no clear D. CDR3 length: 13 amino acids. Trimming removed 1 base from V and 2 bases from J, with 6 bases in between. In DNA form, the CDR3 reads TGTGCCAGCAGTTTAGGCGATACCTACGAGCAGTACTTC. Amino acids: CASSLGDTYEQYF.

This clone was observed at least ten times. This chain uses TRBV4-3 with TRBJ1-4, with no clear D. Trimming stripped 5 bases from V and 10 bases from J, with 17 bases between. The germline V gene encodes CDR1 LGHNA and CDR2 YSLEER. CDR3 size: 14 residues. In DNA, the CDR3 is TGCGCCAGCAGCGTTGGGAGGGCCTTCCGAAAACTGTTTTTT. Translation: CASSVGRAFRKLFF.

This clone was seen only once. The V call is TRBV7-3, the J call TRBJ2-1, with D maybe TRBD2 (5 bases). Germline assignment: CDR1 SGHTA and CDR2 FQGTGA. CDR3 size: 16 residues. Trimming cost V 1 base and J 0 bases, with 10 bases left between them. CDR3 sequence (DNA): TGTGCCAGCAGCTTAAACGTGGGGAGCTCCTACAATGAGCAGTTCTTC. Translating gives CASSLNVGSSYNEQFF.

This clone was seen only once. This chain uses TRBV18 with TRBJ1-4; no reliable D call. This CDR3 is built from 14 residues. Deletions cut 3 bases from V and 8 bases from J, with 13 bases between. The germline V gene encodes CDR1 KGHSH and CDR2 LQKENI. In DNA form, the CDR3 reads TGTGCCAGCTCACCGACGTCCGAGCGGGAAAAACTGTTTTTT. Amino acids: CASSPTSEREKLFF.

The V gene is TRBV19, the J gene TRBJ1-2, with TRBD1 matching 9 bases. The V segment lost 5 bases and the J segment 3 bases; nucleotides outside the gene matches: 10. The CDR3 loop spans 16 amino acids. Germline CDR1 reads LNHDA; CDR2 reads SQIVND (reference sequence). The DNA of the CDR3 is TGTGCCAGTAGTGATTGGGACAGGGTTACGTACTATGGCTACACCTTC. It codes for CASSDWDRVTYYGYTF.

This chain uses TRBV28 with TRBJ1-1; the match to TRBD1 covers 8 bases. The germline V gene encodes CDR1 MDHEN and CDR2 SYDVKM. V gave up 6 bases and J gave up 2 bases; unmatched junction bases: 14. This CDR3 spans 17 amino acids. In nucleotides, the CDR3 is TGTGCCAGCAGCGTAACCTTCGGACAGGGAACTAACACTGAAGCTTTCTTT. It specifies CASSVTFGQGTNTEAFF.

The rearrangement uses TRBV11-3 and TRBJ1-1; TRBD1 aligns across 8 bases. The CDR3 runs 12 residues. Germline CDR1 SGHNT, CDR2 YENEEA. The V segment lost 0 bases and the J segment 11 bases; nucleotides outside the gene matches: 2. CDR3 loop: CASSLETGVAFF. DNA of the CDR3: TGTGCCAGCAGCTTAGAGACAGGGGTGGCTTTCTTT.

This chain uses TRBV29-1 with TRBJ1-2; TRBD1 might be the D (5 bases). Germline CDR1 and CDR2: SQVTM and ANQGSEA. This CDR3 is built from 14 residues. V was trimmed by 0 bases and J by 6 bases, leaving 14 bases between them. The CDR3 region is CSVEDLGGWNGYTF. The CDR3 DNA reads as TGCAGCGTTGAAGATCTTGGGGGGTGGAATGGCTACACCTTC.

The chain recombines TRBV7-2 with TRBJ1-4, with a tentative D call TRBD1 (6 bases). The CDR3 extends over 15 amino acids. The germline V and J ends were trimmed by 1 base and 8 bases, with 14 bases remaining between them. Per germline, CDR1 SGHTA and CDR2 FQGNSA. The CDR3 bases are TGTGCCAGCAGCTTAGTAGGACAGTTCTTGGAAAAACTGTTTTTT. Its translation: CASSLVGQFLEKLFF.

The chain carries TRBV19 and TRBJ2-7; 12 bases agree with TRBD1. The V gene's germline CDR1 is LNHDA and CDR2 SQIVND (reference sequence). The CDR3 has 16 amino acids. V lost 6 bases and J lost 6; bases outside the gene matches: 12. The CDR3 spells CASSPGTGGGLREQYF. CDR3 nucleotide sequence: TGTGCCAGTAGCCCGGGGACAGGGGGCGGTCTACGCGAGCAGTACTTC.

This clone was picked up one time. The chain is built from TRBV6-1 and TRBJ2-2; a weak D match, TRBD1 (6 bases). This CDR3 is built from 15 residues. Deletions cut 1 base from V and 4 bases from J, with 10 bases between. From germline, CDR1 is MNHNS and CDR2 SASEGT. The CDR3 DNA reads as TGTGCCAGCAGTGAAGTTAGGGGGAGCACCGGGGAGCTGTTTTTT. Encoded protein: CASSEVRGSTGELFF.

This chain uses TRBV2 with TRBJ1-2, with 8 bases identical to TRBD1. The CDR3 sequence is 15 residues long. CDR1 SNHLY and CDR2 FYNNEI come from the germline V gene. Unmatched junction bases numbered 9, after V lost 5 bases and J lost 4 bases. The CDR3 nucleotides read TGTGCCAGCAGTCCCGGTTGGACAGGGCTCTATGGCTACACCTTC. It encodes CASSPGWTGLYGYTF.

The V gene is TRBV5-4, the J gene TRBJ2-5; the match to TRBD1 covers 8 bases. This CDR3 comprises 16 residues. Germline trimming cut 2 bases from V and 4 bases from J; bases unmatched to any gene: 10. Looked up from germline, CDR1 is SGHNT and CDR2 is YYREEE (reference sequence). The CDR3 DNA follows: TGTGCCAGCAGCTTCCCTACTCAGGGGGCGGGAGAGACCCAGTACTTC. Translated, it gives CASSFPTQGAGETQYF.

This clone has just one count. CDR3: CSVELMTPGKEAFF. CDR3 DNA sequence: TGCAGCGTTGAGCTTATGACTCCCGGGAAGGAAGCTTTCTTT. The chain recombines TRBV29-1 with TRBJ1-1; no firm D call. CDR1 SQVTM and CDR2 ANQGSEA come from the germline V gene. V gave up 3 bases and J gave up 8 bases, with 19 bases separating them. The CDR3 extends over 14 amino acids. Full variable domain (missing parts from reference TRBV29-1 and TRBJ1-1): SAVISQKPSRDICQRGTSLTIQCQVDSQVTMMFWYRQQPGQSLTLIATANQGSEATYESGFVIDKFPISRPNLTFSTLTVSNMSPEDSSIYLCSVELMTPGKEAFFGQGTRLTVV.

The CDR3 sequence is CASSSTSGGAGDTQYF. The CDR3 DNA reads TGCGCCAGCAGCTCAACTAGCGGGGGGGCCGGAGATACGCAGTATTTT. The V gene is TRBV5-1, the J gene TRBJ2-3; 13 bases map to TRBD2. Trimming cost V 3 bases and J 5 bases; bases outside gene matches: 6. Germline loops: CDR1 SGHRS, CDR2 YFSETQ. The CDR3 totals 16 residues.

J is TRBJ2-1 and V is TRBV9; D remains ambiguous. V lost 3 bases and J 0 bases, leaving 10 bases between the germline ends. CDR1 and CDR2 (germline): SGDLS, YYNGEE. The CDR3 length is 15 residues. The CDR3 DNA reads TGTGCCAGCAGCGCACAGCCACGCTCCTACAATGAGCAGTTCTTC. It codes for CASSAQPRSYNEQFF.

This clone was found once. The V call is TRBV4-2, the J call TRBJ1-1; weak D call: TRBD1 (5 bases). The CDR3 runs 15 residues. Germline loops: CDR1 LGHNA, CDR2 YNFKEQ. The germline V and J ends were trimmed by 4 bases and 1 base, with 13 bases remaining between them. CDR3 sequence reads: CASSPEGAANTEAFF. The CDR3 region has the DNA TGTGCCAGCAGCCCCGAAGGGGCAGCGAACACTGAAGCTTTCTTT.